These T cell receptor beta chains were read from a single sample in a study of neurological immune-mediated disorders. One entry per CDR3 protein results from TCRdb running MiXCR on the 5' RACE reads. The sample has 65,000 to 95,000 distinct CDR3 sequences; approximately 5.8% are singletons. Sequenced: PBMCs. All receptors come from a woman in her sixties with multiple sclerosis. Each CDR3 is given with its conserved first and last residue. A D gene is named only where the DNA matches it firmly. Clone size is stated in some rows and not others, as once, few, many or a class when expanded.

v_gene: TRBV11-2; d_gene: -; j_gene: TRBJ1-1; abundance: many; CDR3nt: TGTGCCAGCAGCCCGTTTCAAAAGTTGGGCACTGAAGCTTTCTTT; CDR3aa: CASSPFQKLGTEAFF
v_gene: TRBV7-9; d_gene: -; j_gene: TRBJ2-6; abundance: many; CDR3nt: TGTGCCAGCAGTCCCCCGGGTACTGGGGCCAACGTCCTGACTTTC; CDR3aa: CASSPPGTGANVLTF
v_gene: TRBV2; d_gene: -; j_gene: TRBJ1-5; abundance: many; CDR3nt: TGTGCCAGCAGTGACGGGGTGTGGGCCCAGCATTTT; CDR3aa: CASSDGVWAQHF
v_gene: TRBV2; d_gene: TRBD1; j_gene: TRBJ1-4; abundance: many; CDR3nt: TGTGCCAACACCCGGGACAGTGAAAAACTGTTTTTT; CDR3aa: CANTRDSEKLFF
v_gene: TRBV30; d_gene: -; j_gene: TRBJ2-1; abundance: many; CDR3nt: TGTGCCTGGAGTCTTCGTGCCCCCTACAATGAGCAGTTCTTC; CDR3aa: CAWSLRAPYNEQFF
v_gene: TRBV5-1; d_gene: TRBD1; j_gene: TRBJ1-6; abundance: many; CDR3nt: TGCGCCAGCAGCTTGAGGGGCACCGGACAGGGGGATAATTCACCCCTCCACTTT; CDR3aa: CASSLRGTGQGDNSPLHF
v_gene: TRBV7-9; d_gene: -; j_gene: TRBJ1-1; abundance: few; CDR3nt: TGTGCCAGCAGCTTATCTGGGGTCACTGAAGCTTTCTTT; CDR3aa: CASSLSGVTEAFF
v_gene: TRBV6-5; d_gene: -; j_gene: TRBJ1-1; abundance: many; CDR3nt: TGTGCCAGCAACCTACAGGGCATGAACACTGAAGCTTTCTTT; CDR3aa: CASNLQGMNTEAFF
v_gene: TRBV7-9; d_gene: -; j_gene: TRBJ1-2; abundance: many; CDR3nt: TGTGCCAGCAGCTTAACAGGGTCCTATGGCTACACCTTC; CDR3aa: CASSLTGSYGYTF
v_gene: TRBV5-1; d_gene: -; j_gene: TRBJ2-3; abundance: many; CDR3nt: TGCGCCAGCAGCTTGAGGGGCGCAGATACGCAGTATTTT; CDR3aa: CASSLRGADTQYF
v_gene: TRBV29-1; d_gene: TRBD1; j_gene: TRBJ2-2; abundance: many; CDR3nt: TGCAGCGTCCACAACAGGGGGGACACCGGGGAGCTGTTTTTT; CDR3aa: CSVHNRGDTGELFF
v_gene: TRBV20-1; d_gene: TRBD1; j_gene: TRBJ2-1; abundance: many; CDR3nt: TGCAGTGCTAGTCAGGGGGCTACTAATGAGCAGTTCTTC; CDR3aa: CSASQGATNEQFF
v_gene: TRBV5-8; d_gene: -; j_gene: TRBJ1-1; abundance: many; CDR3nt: TGTGCCAGCAGCTCGCGGCTGGGCTGGGGGAACACTGAAGCTTTCTTT; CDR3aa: CASSSRLGWGNTEAFF
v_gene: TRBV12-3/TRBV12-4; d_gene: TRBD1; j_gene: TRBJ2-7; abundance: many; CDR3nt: TGTGCCAGCAGTCCGGCCGGGACAGGGGGCTACGAGCAGTACTTC; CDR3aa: CASSPAGTGGYEQYF
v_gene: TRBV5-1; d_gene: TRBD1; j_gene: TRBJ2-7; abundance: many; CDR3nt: TGCGCCAGCAGCTCTGACAGGGAGTCAAGCCCCTACGAGCAGTACTTC; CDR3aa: CASSSDRESSPYEQYF
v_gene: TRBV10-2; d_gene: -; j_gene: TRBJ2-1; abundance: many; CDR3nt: TGCGCCAGCAGTGACTCTTACAATGAGCAGTTCTTC; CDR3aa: CASSDSYNEQFF
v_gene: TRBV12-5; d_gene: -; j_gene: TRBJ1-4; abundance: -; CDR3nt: TGTGCTAGTGGTCTACCCCTTGGAATGAAAGAAAAACTGTTTTTT; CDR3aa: CASGLPLGMKEKLFF
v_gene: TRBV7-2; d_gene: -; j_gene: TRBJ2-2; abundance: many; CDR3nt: TGTGCCAGCACCGGCTATTACACCGGGGAGCTGTTTTTT; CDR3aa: CASTGYYTGELFF
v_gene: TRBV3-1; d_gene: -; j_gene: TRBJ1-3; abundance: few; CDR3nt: TGTGCCAGCAGCCCAGGCGTGCTCTCTGGAAACACCATATATTTT; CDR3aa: CASSPGVLSGNTIYF
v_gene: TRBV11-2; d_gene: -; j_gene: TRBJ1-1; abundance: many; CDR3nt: TGTGCCAGCACCACTCGGCGAGGGTCCTCTTTAGCTTTCTTT; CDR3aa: CASTTRRGSSLAFF
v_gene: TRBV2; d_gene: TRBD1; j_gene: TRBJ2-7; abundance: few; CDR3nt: TGTGCCAGCAGGGGACAGGGCAGAACCTACGAGCAGTACTTC; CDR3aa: CASRGQGRTYEQYF
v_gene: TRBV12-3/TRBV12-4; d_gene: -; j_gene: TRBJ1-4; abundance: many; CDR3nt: TGTGCCAGCAGCTTACGATCGGGGGTGTCTAATGAAAAACTGTTTTTT; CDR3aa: CASSLRSGVSNEKLFF
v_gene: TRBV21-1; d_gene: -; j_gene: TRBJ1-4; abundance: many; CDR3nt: TGTGCCAGCAACGGACAGTCAACTAATGAAAAACTGTTTTTT; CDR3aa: CASNGQSTNEKLFF
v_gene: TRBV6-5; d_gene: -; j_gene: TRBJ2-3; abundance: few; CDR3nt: TGTGCCAGCAGGACCTCCGACTGGGGGGATACGCAGTATTTT; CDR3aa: CASRTSDWGDTQYF
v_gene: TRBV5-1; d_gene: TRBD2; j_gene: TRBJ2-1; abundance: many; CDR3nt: TGCGCCAGCAGCTTGGAGCCAACTAGCGGGGCCTCCAATGAGCAGTTCTTC; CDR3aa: CASSLEPTSGASNEQFF
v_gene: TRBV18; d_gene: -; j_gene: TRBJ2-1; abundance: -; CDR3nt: TGTGCCAGCTCACCGCTCAATGAGCAGTTCTTC; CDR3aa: CASSPLNEQFF
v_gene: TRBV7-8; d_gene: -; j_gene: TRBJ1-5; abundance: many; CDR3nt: TGTGCCAGCAGCGGGGCCCCGACAGGAACGTATTACAATCAGCCCCAGCATTTT; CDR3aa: CASSGAPTGTYYNQPQHF
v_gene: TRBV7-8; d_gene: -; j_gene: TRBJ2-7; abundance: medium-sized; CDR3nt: TGTGCCAGCAGCCCATTCGTCGGAGGCTACGAGCAGTACTTC; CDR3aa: CASSPFVGGYEQYF